This TCR beta chain was recorded in a study of CD8+ T cells in alopecia areata. The CDR3 covers 14 residues. Germline CDR1 SGDLS, CDR2 YYNGEE. Trimming pared 4 bases from V and 1 base from J, leaving 12 bases between. As for this clone: The antigen remains undetermined.

Findings of the study overall: Sequence data from scalp samples additionally include resident alphabeta T cells of normal skin.

Reverse transcribed after extraction, RNA yielded cDNA as the sequencing template. Clones were sequenced by immunoSEQ multiplex PCR, and TCRdb holds only the in-frame ones, with some missing. The sample carries 140,000 or so clones, 62% recorded once. The V gene is TRBV9, the J gene TRBJ2-7; tentatively, D is TRBD1 or TRBD2 (6 bases each). The TCR originated in a human donor in good health. The sequenced material came from CD8+ T cells sorted from blood. The CDR3 sequence is CASSPQGTSYEQYF. The CDR3 nucleotides read TGTGCCAGCAGCCCCCAGGGGACTTCCTACGAGCAGTACTTC. Using reference TRBV9 and TRBJ2-7 for the parts outside the CDR3, the full variable domain is DSGVTQTPKHLITATGQRVTLRCSPRSGDLSVYWYQQSLDQGLQFLIQYYNGEERAKGNILERFSAQQFPDLHSELNLSSLELGDSALYFCASSPQGTSYEQYFGPGTRLTVT.